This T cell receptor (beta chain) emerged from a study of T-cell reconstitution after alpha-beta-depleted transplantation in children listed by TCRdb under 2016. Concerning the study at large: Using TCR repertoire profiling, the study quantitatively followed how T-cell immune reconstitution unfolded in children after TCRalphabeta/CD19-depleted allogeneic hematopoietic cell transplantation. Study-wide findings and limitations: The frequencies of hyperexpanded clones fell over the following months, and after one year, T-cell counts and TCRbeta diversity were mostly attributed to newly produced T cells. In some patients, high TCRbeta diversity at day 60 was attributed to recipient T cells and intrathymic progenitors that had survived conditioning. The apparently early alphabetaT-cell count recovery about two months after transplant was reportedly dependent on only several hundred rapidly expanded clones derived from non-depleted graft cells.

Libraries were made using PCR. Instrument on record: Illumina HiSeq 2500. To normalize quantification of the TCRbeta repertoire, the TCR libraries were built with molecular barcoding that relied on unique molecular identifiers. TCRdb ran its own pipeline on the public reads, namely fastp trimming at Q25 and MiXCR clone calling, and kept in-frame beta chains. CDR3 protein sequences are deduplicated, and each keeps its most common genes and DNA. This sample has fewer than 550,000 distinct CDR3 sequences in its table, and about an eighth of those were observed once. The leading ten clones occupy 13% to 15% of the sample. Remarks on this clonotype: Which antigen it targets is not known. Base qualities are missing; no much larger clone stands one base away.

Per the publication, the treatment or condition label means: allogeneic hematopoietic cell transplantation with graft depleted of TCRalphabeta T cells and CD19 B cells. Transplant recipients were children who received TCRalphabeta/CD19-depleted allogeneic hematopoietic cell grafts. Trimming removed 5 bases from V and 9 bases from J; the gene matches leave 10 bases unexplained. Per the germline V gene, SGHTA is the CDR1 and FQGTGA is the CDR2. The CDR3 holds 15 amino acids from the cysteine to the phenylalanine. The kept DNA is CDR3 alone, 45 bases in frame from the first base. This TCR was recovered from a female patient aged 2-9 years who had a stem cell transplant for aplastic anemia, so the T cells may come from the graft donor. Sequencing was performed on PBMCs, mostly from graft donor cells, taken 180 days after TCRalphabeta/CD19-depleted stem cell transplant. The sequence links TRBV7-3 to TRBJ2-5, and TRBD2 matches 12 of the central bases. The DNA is TGTGCCAGCAGCCAAATGACTAGCGGGAGTGGGTCCCAGTACTTC. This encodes CASSQMTSGSGSQYF.